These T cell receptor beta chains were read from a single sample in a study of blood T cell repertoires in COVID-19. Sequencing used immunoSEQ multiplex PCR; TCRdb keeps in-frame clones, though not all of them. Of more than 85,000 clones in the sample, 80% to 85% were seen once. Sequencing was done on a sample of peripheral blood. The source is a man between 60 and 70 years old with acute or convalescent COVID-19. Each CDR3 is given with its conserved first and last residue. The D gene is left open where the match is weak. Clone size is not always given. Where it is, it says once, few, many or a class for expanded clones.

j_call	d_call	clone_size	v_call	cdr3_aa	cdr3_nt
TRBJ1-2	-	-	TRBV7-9	CASSPPWRTNYGYTF	TGTGCCAGCAGTCCCCCATGGAGGACGAACTATGGCTACACCTTC
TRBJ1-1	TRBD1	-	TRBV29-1	CSVEWGQMNTEAFF	TGCAGCGTTGAATGGGGACAGATGAACACTGAAGCTTTCTTT
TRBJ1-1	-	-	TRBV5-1	CASSRPWGGAAINTEAFF	TGCGCCAGCAGCCGCCCCTGGGGGGGGGCCGCTATAAACACTGAAGCTTTCTTT
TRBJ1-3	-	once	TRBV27	CASSSGFNTIYF	TGTGCCAGCAGTTCGGGGTTTAACACCATATATTTT
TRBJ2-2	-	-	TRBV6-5	CASRLGAGELFF	TGTGCCAGCCGCCTCGGGGCCGGGGAGCTGTTTTTT
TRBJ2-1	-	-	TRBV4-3	CASSQPGSRYNEQFF	TGCGCCAGCAGCCAACCCGGGTCCCGGTACAATGAGCAGTTCTTC
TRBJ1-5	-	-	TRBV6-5	CASSLAGKQPQHF	TGTGCCAGCAGTTTGGCAGGGAAACAGCCCCAGCATTTT
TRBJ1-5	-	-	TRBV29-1	CSVGSSGQPQHF	TGCAGCGTTGGGTCATCGGGGCAGCCCCAGCATTTT
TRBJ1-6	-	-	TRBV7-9	CASSSRGTNNSPLHF	TGTGCCAGCAGCTCCAGGGGTACGAATAATTCACCCCTCCACTTT
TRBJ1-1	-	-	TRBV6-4	CASSPTGVPNTEAFF	TGTGCCAGCAGTCCTACAGGCGTCCCAAACACTGAAGCTTTCTTT
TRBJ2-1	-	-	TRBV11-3	CASSSMNPYSSYNEQFF	TGTGCCAGCAGCTCCATGAATCCATACAGCTCCTACAATGAGCAGTTCTTC
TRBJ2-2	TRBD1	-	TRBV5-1	CASSPWGTDNTGELFF	TGCGCCAGCAGCCCTTGGGGGACAGACAACACCGGGGAGCTGTTTTTT
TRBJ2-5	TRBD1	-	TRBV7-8	CASSSRDRQETQYF	TGTGCCAGCAGCTCTCGGGACAGACAAGAGACCCAGTACTTC
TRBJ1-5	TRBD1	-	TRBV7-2	CASSLQGGGNQPQHF	TGTGCCAGCAGCTTACAGGGGGGCGGCAATCAGCCCCAGCATTTT
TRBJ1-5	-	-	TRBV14	CASSQDIPGKGNQPQHF	TGTGCCAGCAGCCAAGATATCCCAGGGAAGGGCAATCAGCCCCAGCATTTT
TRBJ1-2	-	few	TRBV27	CASSPHFGGRTWNYGYTF	TGTGCCAGCAGTCCCCATTTCGGGGGACGTACATGGAACTATGGCTACACCTTC
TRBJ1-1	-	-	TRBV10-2	CASTLDRGSEAFF	TGCGCCAGCACTCTGGACAGAGGCTCTGAAGCTTTCTTT
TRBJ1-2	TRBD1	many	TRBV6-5	CASSNGQGRYGYTF	TGTGCCAGCAGTAATGGACAGGGTCGTTATGGCTACACCTTC
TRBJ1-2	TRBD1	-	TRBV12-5	CASGLVSTGANYGYTF	TGTGCTAGTGGTTTGGTATCGACAGGGGCTAACTATGGCTACACCTTC
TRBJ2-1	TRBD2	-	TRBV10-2	CASSELTSEYNEQFF	TGCGCCAGCAGTGAACTCACTAGCGAATACAATGAGCAGTTCTTC
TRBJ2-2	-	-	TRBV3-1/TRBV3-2	CASSQGGGATGELFF	TGTGCCAGCAGCCAAGGCGGCGGGGCCACCGGGGAGCTGTTTTTT
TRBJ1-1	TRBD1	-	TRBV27	CASSSYGTGNTEAFF	TGTGCCAGCAGTTCATACGGGACAGGGAACACTGAAGCTTTCTTT
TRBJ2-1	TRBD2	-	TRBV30	CAWSVGLAGGSEQFF	TGTGCCTGGAGTGTCGGGTTAGCGGGAGGGAGTGAGCAGTTCTTC
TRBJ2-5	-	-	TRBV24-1	CATAKQETQYF	TGTGCCACCGCGAAACAAGAGACCCAGTACTTC
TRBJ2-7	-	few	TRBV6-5	CASSYGRSGVYEQYF	TGTGCCAGCAGTTACGGGCGGTCCGGGGTTTACGAGCAGTACTTC
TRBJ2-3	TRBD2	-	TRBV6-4	CASSVGTSGDTQYF	TGTGCCAGCAGTGTCGGGACTAGTGGAGATACGCAGTATTTT
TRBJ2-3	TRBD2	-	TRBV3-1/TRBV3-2	CASSQEGLAGANTQYF	TGTGCCAGCAGCCAAGAGGGACTAGCGGGAGCGAATACGCAGTATTTT
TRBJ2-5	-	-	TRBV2	CASSNRKETQYF	TGTGCCAGCAGCAACAGGAAAGAGACCCAGTACTTC
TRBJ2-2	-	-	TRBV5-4	CASSLVTVGRSELFF	TGTGCCAGCAGCTTGGTGACAGTCGGTCGCTCGGAGCTGTTTTTT
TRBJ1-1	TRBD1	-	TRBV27	CAVTFYNPLRGTEAFF	TGTGCCGTCACATTTTACAATCCCCTCAGGGGGACTGAAGCTTTCTTT
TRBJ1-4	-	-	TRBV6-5	CASSYYRTEKLFF	TGTGCCAGCAGTTACTATAGGACAGAAAAACTGTTTTTT
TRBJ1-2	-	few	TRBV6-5	CATGGEPYGYTF	TGTGCGACCGGGGGGGAGCCCTATGGCTACACCTTC
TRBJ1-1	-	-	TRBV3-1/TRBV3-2	CASSPSWDTKNTEAFF	TGTGCCAGCAGCCCCTCATGGGACACAAAGAACACTGAAGCTTTCTTT
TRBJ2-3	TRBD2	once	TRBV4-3	CASSHGASGSGTDTQYF	TGCGCCAGCAGCCACGGGGCCAGCGGGAGTGGTACAGATACGCAGTATTTT
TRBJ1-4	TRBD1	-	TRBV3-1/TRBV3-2	CASSQGGQFNEKLFF	TGTGCCAGCAGCCAAGGGGGACAGTTCAATGAAAAACTGTTTTTT
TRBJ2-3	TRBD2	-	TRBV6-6	CASRSGTSVVDTQYF	TGTGCCAGCAGATCCGGGACTAGCGTAGTTGATACGCAGTATTTT
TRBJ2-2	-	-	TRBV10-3	CAISIGGANTGELFF	TGTGCCATCTCGATCGGCGGGGCGAACACCGGGGAGCTGTTTTTT
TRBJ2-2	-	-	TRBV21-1	CASMVGTGDYTGELFF	TGTGCCAGCATGGTGGGGACAGGGGATTATACCGGGGAGCTGTTTTTT
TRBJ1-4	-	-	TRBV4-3	CASSQGGGANEKLFF	TGCGCCAGCAGCCAAGGCGGGGGGGCTAATGAAAAACTGTTTTTT
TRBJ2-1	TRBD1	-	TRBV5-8	CASRTGGNEQFF	TGTGCCAGCAGGACAGGGGGCAATGAGCAGTTCTTC
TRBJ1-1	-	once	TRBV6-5	CASRNGGYMNTEAFF	TGTGCCAGCAGAAACGGGGGTTACATGAACACTGAAGCTTTCTTT
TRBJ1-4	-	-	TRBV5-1	CASSLGVTNEKLFF	TGCGCCAGCAGCTTAGGGGTGACTAATGAAAAACTGTTTTTT
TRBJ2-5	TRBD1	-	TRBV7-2	CASSNTGTGKETQYF	TGTGCCAGCAGCAATACCGGGACAGGAAAAGAGACCCAGTACTTC
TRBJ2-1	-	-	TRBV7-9	CASSLGHSQVSNEQFF	TGTGCCAGCAGCTTGGGGCACTCTCAGGTTAGCAATGAGCAGTTCTTC
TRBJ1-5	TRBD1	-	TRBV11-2	CASSRDREALPQHF	TGTGCCAGCAGTCGGGACAGGGAGGCTTTGCCCCAGCATTTT
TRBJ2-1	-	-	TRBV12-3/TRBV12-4	CASSLTSYEQFF	TGTGCCAGCAGCCTCACTAGCTATGAGCAGTTCTTC
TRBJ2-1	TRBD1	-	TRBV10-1	CASSDPGTGTNEQFF	TGCGCCAGCAGTGATCCCGGGACAGGGACGAACGAGCAGTTCTTC
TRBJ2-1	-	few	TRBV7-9	CASRSRDTPSYNEQFF	TGTGCCAGCAGGAGCCGGGACACTCCCTCCTACAATGAGCAGTTCTTC
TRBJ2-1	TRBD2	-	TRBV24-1	CATSDLHTGTSGFNEQFF	TGTGCCACCAGTGATTTGCATACCGGGACTAGCGGGTTCAATGAGCAGTTCTTC
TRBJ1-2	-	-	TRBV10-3	CASSEQDYGYTF	TGTGCCTCTTCAGAACAGGATTATGGCTACACCTTC
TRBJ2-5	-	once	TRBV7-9	CASSLNGETQYF	TGTGCCAGCAGCCTCAACGGGGAGACCCAGTACTTC
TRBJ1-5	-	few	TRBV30	CAWSDGGGSNQPQHF	TGTGCCTGGAGTGACGGGGGAGGTAGCAATCAGCCCCAGCATTTT
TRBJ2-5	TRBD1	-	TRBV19	CASSIGGTGLQETQYF	TGTGCCAGTAGTATAGGGGGGACAGGCCTACAAGAGACCCAGTACTTC
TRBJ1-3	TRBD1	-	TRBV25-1	CASSGRTGHSGNTIYF	TGTGCCAGCAGTGGTCGGACAGGGCACTCTGGAAACACCATATATTTT
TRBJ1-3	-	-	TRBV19	CASSILSRTGNTIYF	TGTGCCAGTAGTATTTTAAGCAGGACTGGAAACACCATATATTTT
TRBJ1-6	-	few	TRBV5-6	CASSTRQADSPLHF	TGTGCCAGCAGCACCAGACAGGCCGATTCACCCCTCCACTTT
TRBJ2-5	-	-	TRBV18	CASSPPVGSGETQYF	TGTGCCAGCTCACCACCGGTGGGTTCGGGGGAGACCCAGTACTTC
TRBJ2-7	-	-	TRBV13	CASSLTPYEQYF	TGTGCCAGCAGCTTAACACCCTACGAGCAGTACTTC
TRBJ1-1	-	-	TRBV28	CASSLEGVTEAFF	TGTGCCAGCAGTTTAGAAGGGGTCACTGAAGCTTTCTTT